This T cell receptor (beta chain) was sequenced for a study of CXCR3-negative and CXCR3-positive naive CD8 T cells. Study-level findings and limits: CXCR3-positive naive cells carried more hydrophobic TRB CDR3s than CXCR3-negative naive cells did.

The study made its TRB cDNA libraries by 5' RACE, adding UMI labels. After re-calling the 5' RACE reads, TCRdb lists one entry per CDR3 protein, DNA absent. The sample holds roughly 120,000 distinct CDR3 sequences. There are 16 residues in the CDR3. A word on this clonotype: Its antigen remains unidentified.

The sequenced sample was naive CXCR3+ CD8+ T cells from blood. Subset noted: CD45RO-CCR7+CD27+CD95- naive CD8+ T cells expressing CXCR3 (TNR3+). The source is a human donor in good health. Some clones in this sample may be carry-over from other donors' samples. The V gene is TRBV12-3 or TRBV12-4, the J gene TRBJ1-2; checking the TCRdb D call of TRBD1 is not possible without DNA. This CDR3 is CASSLAQTGANYGYTF.